Below, 10 T cell receptor beta chains from the same sample are listed, as sequenced in a study of yellow fever vaccine responses in identical twins. TCRdb recomputed calls from the RT-PCR reads with MiXCR, one row per CDR3 protein. The table includes several thousand distinct CDR3 sequences, around 84% detected once. This material consisted of T cells from blood (PBMCs), unsorted or a sorted subset (not recorded which), taken before or after yellow fever vaccination (not recorded which). Every receptor here comes from a woman in her late teens or twenties who received the yellow fever vaccine.

The chain couples TRBV20-1 to TRBJ2-1; 7 bases line up with TRBD2. This CDR3 comprises 13 residues. CDR1 is DFQATT and CDR2 is SNEGSKA in the germline V gene (reference sequence). Trimming took 6 bases from V and 2 from J; bases not matched to a gene: 4. The CDR3 DNA sequence: TGCAGTGCAAAGCGGGACGCCTACAATGAGCAGTTCTTC. Translated: CSAKRDAYNEQFF.

CDR3 in amino acids: CASSLRSGGEAFF. Here the CDR3 DNA reads TGTGCCAGCAGCTTAAGGTCAGGGGGCGAAGCTTTCTTT. The rearrangement joins TRBV7-8 to TRBJ1-1; 8 bases fit TRBD1. CDR1 SGHVS and CDR2 FQNEAQ come from the germline V gene. The length of the CDR3 is 13 residues. J was trimmed by 8 bases and V by 2 bases; bases with no gene match: 4. Supplemented by reference TRBV7-8 and TRBJ1-1, the full variable domain reads GAGVSQSPRYKVAKRGQDVALRCDPISGHVSLFWYQQALGQGPEFLTYFQNEAQLDKSGLPSDRFFAERPEGSVSTLKIQRTQQEDSAVYLCASSLRSGGEAFFGQGTRLTVV.

This rearrangement joins TRBV7-6 to TRBJ2-1; D perhaps matches TRBD1 (5 bases). Per germline, CDR1 SGHVS and CDR2 FNYEAQ. V lost 1 base to trimming and J lost 7 bases, with 5 bases between them. The CDR3 is 12 amino acids. The CDR3 sequence is CASSLGTNEQFF. In DNA form, the CDR3 reads TGTGCCAGCAGCTTAGGGACAAATGAGCAGTTCTTC.

This clonotype was detected a few times. The chain couples TRBV15 to TRBJ2-1; D is ambiguous. Per the germline V gene, CDR1 is LNHNV and CDR2 is YYDKDF (reference sequence). V lost 1 base and J 1 base, leaving 2 bases between the germline ends. The CDR3 sequence is 13 residues long. The CDR3 protein is CATSRGSYNEQFF. In DNA, the CDR3 is TGTGCCACCAGCAGAGGTTCCTACAATGAGCAGTTCTTC.

The V gene is TRBV12-3 or TRBV12-4, the J gene TRBJ2-3; 11 nucleotides align to TRBD2. V lost 11 bases to trimming and J lost 4 bases; unmatched junction nucleotides: 5. The CDR3 consists of 13 residues. Written as DNA, the CDR3 is TGTGCCGGCCGACTAGCGGGGTCAGATACGCAGTATTTT. Translating gives CAGRLAGSDTQYF.

The chain employs TRBV6-2 or TRBV6-3 and TRBJ2-1; 10 nucleotides match TRBD1. The germline gives CDR1 MNHEY, CDR2 SVGEGT. The J segment lost 8 bases and the V segment lost 6 bases, leaving 10 bases of the junction unmatched. The CDR3 consists of 15 residues. CDR3 amino acids: CASRAGTGVYYEQFF. Written as DNA, the CDR3 is TGTGCCAGCAGAGCCGGGACAGGGGTTTACTATGAGCAGTTCTTC.

The sample holds a few counts of this clonotype. V and J are TRBV7-3 and TRBJ2-7; D gene unclear. Trimming took off 0 bases at V and 2 bases at J, with 14 bases between the two ends. The germline CDR1 and CDR2 sequences are SGHTA and FQGTGA. This CDR3 is 16 amino acids long. The CDR3 is CASSLTDRFSTYEQYF. The CDR3 DNA follows: TGTGCCAGCAGCTTAACGGACCGATTCAGTACCTACGAGCAGTACTTC.

This chain connects TRBV3-1 to TRBJ1-2; D unresolved. Germline V lookup: CDR1 LGHDT, CDR2 YNNKEL (reference sequence). The V and J ends lost 4 bases and 7 bases respectively, with 7 bases between them. The CDR3 length is 11 residues. The CDR3 loop reads CASSPGGGYTF. Here the CDR3 DNA reads TGTGCCAGCAGCCCGGGTGGTGGCTACACCTTC.

This chain joins TRBV23-1 and TRBJ2-7; D gene unclear. TRBV23-1 is known as an ORF, though its function is uncertain. CDR3 length: 15 residues. The V and J ends lost 0 bases and 2 bases respectively, with 11 bases between them. CDR3 loop: CASSQSWADPYEQYF. The CDR3 region has the DNA TGCGCCAGCAGTCAATCGTGGGCAGATCCCTACGAGCAGTACTTC.

This chain uses TRBV10-3 with TRBJ1-3; D perhaps matches TRBD1 (5 bases). V was pared by 6 bases and J by 0 bases, with 9 bases between. The germline V gene encodes CDR1 ENHRY and CDR2 SYGVKD. The CDR3 has 14 residues. DNA of the CDR3: TGTGCCATCAGGTCAGGGAACTCTGGAAACACCATATATTTT. As protein: CAIRSGNSGNTIYF.